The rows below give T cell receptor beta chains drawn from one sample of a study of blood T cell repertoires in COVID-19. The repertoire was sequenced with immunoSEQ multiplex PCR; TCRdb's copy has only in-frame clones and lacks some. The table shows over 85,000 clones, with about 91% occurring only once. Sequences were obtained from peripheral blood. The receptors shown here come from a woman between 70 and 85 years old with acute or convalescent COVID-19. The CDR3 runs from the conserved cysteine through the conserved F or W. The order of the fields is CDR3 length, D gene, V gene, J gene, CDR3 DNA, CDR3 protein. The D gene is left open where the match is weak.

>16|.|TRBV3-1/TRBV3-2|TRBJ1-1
TGTGCCAGCAGCCTTGGGACTGCCTGGGCGAACACTGAAGCTTTCTTT
CASSLGTAWANTEAFF
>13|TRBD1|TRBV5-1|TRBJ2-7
TGCGCCAGCAGCCTAGAGACAGGGTTCGAGCAGTACTTC
CASSLETGFEQYF
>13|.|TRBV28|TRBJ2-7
TGTGCCAGCAGTTTTTTCATGGGGGGCGAGCAGTACTTC
CASSFFMGGEQYF
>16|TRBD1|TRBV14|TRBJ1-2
TGTGCCAGCAGCCTAAACCCCCCGGGACAGACCTATGGCTACACCTTC
CASSLNPPGQTYGYTF
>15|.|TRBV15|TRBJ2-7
TGTGCCACCAGCAGAGTGGGGGACACCTCCTACGAGCAGTACTTC
CATSRVGDTSYEQYF
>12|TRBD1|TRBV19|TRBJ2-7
TGTGCCAGTAGGAACAACAGGGGAAGTAAGTACTTC
CASRNNRGSKYF
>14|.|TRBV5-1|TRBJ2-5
TGCGCCAGCAGCTTGGTCCATTACCAAGAGACCCAGTACTTC
CASSLVHYQETQYF
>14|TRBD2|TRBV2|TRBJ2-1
TGTGCCAGCAGGCCCGGTACTAGCGCCTATGAGCAGTTCTTC
CASRPGTSAYEQFF
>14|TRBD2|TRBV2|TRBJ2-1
TGTGCCAGCAACCGGGGGGGCAGCTACAATGAGCAGTTCTTC
CASNRGGSYNEQFF
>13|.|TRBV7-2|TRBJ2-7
TGTGCCAGCAGCTTAGTCCTAGCAGGCGAGCAGTACTTC
CASSLVLAGEQYF
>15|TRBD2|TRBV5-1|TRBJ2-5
TGCGCCAGCAGCTCGGTCGGGGGGGCCTTTGAGACCCAGTACTTC
CASSSVGGAFETQYF
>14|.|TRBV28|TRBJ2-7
TGTGCCAGCAGTTTACAACAGTCTAACTACGAGCAGTACTTC
CASSLQQSNYEQYF
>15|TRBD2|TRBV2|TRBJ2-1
TGTGCCAGCAGCGAGCGGGACCCTTCCTACAATGAGCAGTTCTTC
CASSERDPSYNEQFF
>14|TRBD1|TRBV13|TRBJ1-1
TGTGCCAGCAGCGCGGACAGGGTGAACACTGAAGCTTTCTTT
CASSADRVNTEAFF
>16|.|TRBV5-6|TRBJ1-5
TGTGCCAGCAGCACCCTAAGGGAGGCGAGCAATCAGCCCCAGCATTTT
CASSTLREASNQPQHF
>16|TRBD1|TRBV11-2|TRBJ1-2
TGTGCCAGCAGCTTAAACATGGGACAGGGGGCCGATGGCTACACCTTC
CASSLNMGQGADGYTF
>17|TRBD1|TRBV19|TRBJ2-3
TGTGCCAGTAAGAAAACCGGGACAGGCTCCCGACTGGATACGCAGTATTTT
CASKKTGTGSRLDTQYF
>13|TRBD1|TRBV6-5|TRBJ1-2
TGTGCCAGCAGTAGGACAGGCGGGTATGGCTACACCTTC
CASSRTGGYGYTF
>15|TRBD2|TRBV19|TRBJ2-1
TGTGCCAGTAGTATAGTGCGGGAGGGCCCCGATGAGCAGTTCTTC
CASSIVREGPDEQFF
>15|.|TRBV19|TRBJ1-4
TGTGCCAGTAGAACGCTCGGGACACCAGTTGAAAAACTGTTTTTT
CASRTLGTPVEKLFF
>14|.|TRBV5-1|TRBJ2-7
TGCGCCAGCAGCTTGAGGCGGACACCCTACGAGCAGTACTTC
CASSLRRTPYEQYF
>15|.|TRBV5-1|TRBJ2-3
TGCGCCAGCAGCTTGGTCCAGGGTGTTCCCCAGGTGTGGTATTTT
CASSLVQGVPQVWYF
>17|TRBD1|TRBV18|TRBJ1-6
TGTGCCAGCTCACCAAACATACAGGGGGCAGATAATTCACCCCTCCACTTT
CASSPNIQGADNSPLHF
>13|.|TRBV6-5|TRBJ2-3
TGTGCCAGCAAATTGGCCGTCACAGATACGCAGTATTTT
CASKLAVTDTQYF
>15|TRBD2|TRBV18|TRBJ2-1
TGTGCCAGCTCAACAGGGACTAGCAGCTACAATGAGCAGTTCTTC
CASSTGTSSYNEQFF
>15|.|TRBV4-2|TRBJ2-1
TGTGCCAGCAGCCAAGCGGGAGCCCACAACAATGAGCAGTTCTTC
CASSQAGAHNNEQFF
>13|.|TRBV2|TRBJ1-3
TGTGCCAGCACCGAACGGGGTGGAAACACCATATATTTT
CASTERGGNTIYF
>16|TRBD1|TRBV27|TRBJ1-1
TGTGCCAGCACCCCTGGGGACAGGGGGCTCAGCACTGAAGCTTTCTTT
CASTPGDRGLSTEAFF
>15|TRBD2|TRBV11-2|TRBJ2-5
TGTGCCAGCAGCGTAGCGGGAGGGCCGTGGAAGACCCAGTACTTC
CASSVAGGPWKTQYF